The 17 T cell receptor beta chains below all came from one sample that was sequenced in a study of OX40 agonist ivuxolimab in advanced cancers. This table comes from immunoSEQ multiplex PCR, and its TCRdb copy is limited to in-frame clones, with some not included. The sample has roughly 80,000 clones; roughly nine tenths are singletons. The sequences come from CD4+ or CD8+ T cells sorted from blood, collected in a trial of the OX40 agonist ivuxolimab. The receptors were gathered from an adult with an advanced solid tumor such as melanoma, head and neck, liver or kidney cancer.

Only one count was recorded for this clone. This chain connects TRBV4-1 to TRBJ1-4; unclear D gene. V was shortened by 1 base and J by 1 base, with 13 bases between the two germline ends. The CDR3 length is 17 residues. Germline CDR1 is MGHRA and CDR2 is YSYEKL. CDR3: CASSQVGRGGTNEKLFF. DNA for the CDR3: TGCGCCAGCAGCCAAGTTGGTCGAGGAGGAACTAATGAAAAACTGTTTTTT.

The chain links TRBV10-1 to TRBJ2-3; D gene uncertain. The length of the CDR3 is 13 residues. Trimming shortened V by 3 bases and J by 0 bases, and 4 bases separated the two germline ends. Germline V gene sequence: CDR1 WNHNN, CDR2 SYGVQD (reference sequence). The chain's CDR3 is CASSDASTDTQYF. The DNA of the CDR3 is TGCGCCAGCAGTGATGCTAGCACAGATACGCAGTATTTT.

The chain has TRBV5-1 and TRBJ2-2; D call uncertain. Germline lookup yields CDR1 SGHRS and CDR2 YFSETQ. V shed 0 bases and J shed 3 bases, with 3 bases lying between them. The CDR3 is 13 amino acids. The CDR3 loop is CASSLEYTGELFF. In nucleotides, the CDR3 is TGCGCCAGCAGCTTGGAGTACACCGGGGAGCTGTTTTTT.

The chain has TRBV7-2 and TRBJ2-5; D unclear. Trimming cost V 4 bases and J 5 bases, with 14 bases left between them. This CDR3 contains 14 residues. Germline V gene lookup returns CDR1 SGHTA and CDR2 FQGNSA. This CDR3 reads CASSSGPAYETQYF. CDR3 nucleotide sequence: TGTGCCAGCAGCTCCGGACCGGCGTACGAGACCCAGTACTTC.

The rearrangement uses TRBV28 and TRBJ2-5; possible D gene TRBD1, 6 bases. The J call may be incorrect, as the DNA end agrees better with TRBJ2-7. The CDR3 consists of 14 residues. Germline loops: CDR1 MDHEN, CDR2 SYDVKM. CDR3 sequence (DNA): TGTGCCAGCAGCTGGAGAACAGGGAGATACGAGCAGTACTTC. It codes for CASSWRTGRYEQYF.

Regarding this clone: Other DNA sequences in this sample translate to the same CDR3. CDR3 sequence: CASSLWGLSREAFF. The DNA for the CDR3 is TGTGCCAGCAGTTTATGGGGACTGTCACGGGAAGCTTTCTTT. The chain is built from TRBV28 and TRBJ1-1; perhaps TRBD1 as D (5 bases). CDR1 MDHEN and CDR2 SYDVKM come from the germline V gene. Between the trimmed V and J ends, which lost 0 bases and 8 bases, there was a span of 13 bases. The CDR3 runs 14 residues.

The CDR3 sequence: CASSYREGQPQHF. CDR3 sequence (DNA): TGTGCCAGCAGTTACAGGGAAGGGCAGCCCCAGCATTTT. The rearrangement links TRBV6-5 to TRBJ1-5; D unclear. The V gene lost 2 bases and the J gene lost 7 bases, with 9 bases spanning the gap. From germline, CDR1 is MNHEY and CDR2 SVGAGI. The CDR3 covers 13 residues.

The chain combines TRBV2 with TRBJ2-3; no clear D. The V and J ends lost 2 bases and 8 bases respectively, with 14 bases between them. CDR1 and CDR2 (germline): SNHLY, FYNNEI. This CDR3 spans 14 amino acids. Here the CDR3 DNA reads TGTGCCAGCAGTGAACTATTTAACACGGGTACGCAGTATTTT. As protein: CASSELFNTGTQYF.

The chain has TRBV7-6 and TRBJ1-1; D is uncertain. V lost 8 bases and J lost 5, with 12 bases in between. CDR1 is SGHVS and CDR2 is FNYEAQ in the germline V gene. There are 12 residues in the CDR3. The CDR3 DNA follows: TGTGCCAGCGTCGACCCAGGAACTGAAGCTTTCTTT. This gives the protein CASVDPGTEAFF.

A word on this clone: Germline is not matched at one junction end, which may reflect a read error. The chain recombines TRBV6-1 with TRBJ2-1; D may be TRBD2 (7 bases). This CDR3 is built from 12 residues. Per the germline V gene, CDR1 is MNHNS and CDR2 is SASEGT. CDR3 nucleotides: TGTGCCAGCAGTGAACGGGGGGACTGGGGGCTCTTC. It specifies CASSERGDWGLF.

The genes are TRBV6-5 and TRBJ2-5; no clear D gene. In germline, CDR1 is MNHEY, CDR2 SVGAGI. This CDR3 is built from 13 residues. V lost 2 bases, J lost 4 bases, and 8 bases lay in between. CDR3 sequence: CASSYGLAETQYF. The CDR3 nucleotides read TGTGCCAGCAGTTACGGGTTAGCAGAGACCCAGTACTTC.

The CDR3 region is CATSRDHGGTEAFF. The CDR3 region has the DNA TGTGCCACCAGCAGAGATCACGGGGGAACTGAAGCTTTCTTT. The V and J genes are TRBV15 and TRBJ1-1, with a tentative D call TRBD1 (5 bases). Germline V gene lookup returns CDR1 LNHNV and CDR2 YYDKDF (reference sequence). V was pared by 0 bases and J by 5 bases, with 10 bases between. CDR3 length equals 14 residues.

The V gene is TRBV4-2, the J gene TRBJ1-3; 8 bases are shared with TRBD1. The CDR3 is made up of 16 amino acids. CDR1 and CDR2 (germline): LGHNA, YNFKEQ. J lost 3 bases, V lost 4 bases, and 8 bases had no gene match. The CDR3: CASSPSDRVSGNTIYF. As DNA, the CDR3 is TGTGCCAGCAGCCCTTCGGACAGGGTCAGTGGAAACACCATATATTTT.

This chain joins TRBV6-1 and TRBJ1-5; unclear D gene. Trimming left V 7 bases short and J 5 bases short, with 9 bases between. CDR3 size: 12 residues. Germline CDR1 MNHNS, CDR2 SASEGT. CDR3 sequence: CASNLQHQPQHF. CDR3 sequence (DNA): TGTGCCAGCAACCTACAACATCAGCCCCAGCATTTT.

V and J are TRBV7-2 and TRBJ2-5, with D maybe TRBD1 (5 bases). V was shortened by 1 base and J by 3 bases, with 6 bases between the two germline ends. Germline-derived CDR1 and CDR2 are SGHTA and FQGNSA. The CDR3 extends over 13 amino acids. This CDR3 reads CASSLVGEETQYF. CDR3 nucleotide sequence: TGTGCCAGCAGCTTAGTAGGGGAAGAGACCCAGTACTTC.

In its sample, this clone was seen a few times. The chain combines TRBV5-1 with TRBJ2-5; 15 bases are a match to TRBD2. V gave up 8 bases and J gave up 5 bases; unmatched junction bases: 16. This CDR3 has 18 residues. Germline V gives CDR1 SGHRS, CDR2 YFSETQ. CDR3 nucleotides: TGCGCCAGTTGTAAGGGACTAGCGGGAGGTCTCGAGGGGGAGACCCAGTACTTC. It translates to CASCKGLAGGLEGETQYF.

In its sample, this clone was seen once. The chain employs TRBV27 and TRBJ1-3; 10 positions match TRBD1. The CDR3 sequence is 15 residues long. Germline values: CDR1 MNHEY, CDR2 SMNVEV (reference sequence). The V gene end was trimmed by 9 bases and the J gene end by 9 bases; junction bases not matched to a gene: 14. In nucleotides, the CDR3 is TGTGCCAGAGGGCCGGGACAGGGGTCGCTTGGCACCATATATTTT. Translating gives CARGPGQGSLGTIYF.